This passage covers 23 T cell receptor beta chains from one sample sequenced in a study of T cells in Graves' hyperthyroidism and ophthalmopathy. Amplified TCR beta CDR3 regions came from RNA transcripts. The TCR CDR3 was amplified in a first-round RT-PCR using the HTBI primer set. TCRdb re-called the multiplex PCR reads through MiXCR, storing one row per CDR3 protein. The data show hundreds of thousands of distinct CDR3 sequences, 14% seen once. The sample taken for sequencing was blood. The receptors derive from a woman between 18 and 29 years old with Graves' hyperthyroidism.

This clonotype appeared many times. The chain combines TRBV28 with TRBJ1-5, with D perhaps matching TRBD1 (5 bases). CDR1 and CDR2 from the germline V gene are MDHEN and SYDVKM. The CDR3 length is 15 residues. The V end was cut by 2 bases, the J end by 5 bases, with 13 bases between. The CDR3 is CASSLQGEGDQPQHF. CDR3 DNA sequence: TGTGCCAGCAGTTTACAAGGGGAGGGCGATCAGCCCCAGCATTTT.

This clonotype was observed a few times. The chain is built from TRBV2 and TRBJ1-2; TRBD1 is a possible D gene (6 bases). V lost 2 bases and J lost 5, with 15 bases in between. The CDR3 runs 15 residues. Germline CDR1 is SNHLY and CDR2 is FYNNEI. CDR3 nucleotide sequence: TGTGCCAGCAGTGAACGGGGGCCAGAATGGTATGGCTACACCTTC. It is translated as CASSERGPEWYGYTF.

This clonotype was detected many times. J is TRBJ2-2 and V is TRBV11-2, with D perhaps TRBD2 (6 bases). The V end was cut by 10 bases, the J end by 6 bases, with 18 bases between. CDR1 is SGHAT and CDR2 is FQNNGV in the germline V gene. CDR3 length: 14 amino acids. CDR3 sequence (DNA): TGTGCCACCCTACGAGGGACGGGGGCCGGGGAGCTGTTTTTT. It codes for CATLRGTGAGELFF.

This chain connects TRBV5-6 to TRBJ1-6; the D is unclear. V dropped 4 bases and J dropped 0 bases, with 14 bases sitting between them. This CDR3 is 17 amino acids long. Germline V gives CDR1 SGHDT, CDR2 YYEEEE. CDR3 sequence reads: CASSGLDGSSYNSPLHF. The CDR3 bases are TGTGCCAGCAGCGGACTGGACGGGAGCTCCTATAATTCACCCCTCCACTTT. Complete variable domain (other parts from reference TRBV5-6 and TRBJ1-6): DAGVTQSPTHLIKTRGQQVTLRCSPKSGHDTVSWYQQALGQGPQFIFQYYEEEERQRGNFPDRFSGHQFPNYSSELNVNALLLGDSALYLCASSGLDGSSYNSPLHFGNGTRLTVT.

This clonotype was counted at least ten times. The chain links TRBV2 to TRBJ2-3, with no clear D. CDR1 and CDR2 from the germline V gene are SNHLY and FYNNEI. Deletions cut 7 bases from V and 1 base from J, with 9 bases between. The CDR3 spans 13 residues. DNA for the CDR3: TGTGCCAGCACCCCAATTGGCACAGATACGCAGTATTTT. Translating it yields CASTPIGTDTQYF.

The V and J genes are TRBV6-2 or TRBV6-3 and TRBJ2-7, with unresolved D. Germline V gene data show CDR1 as MNHEY and CDR2 as SVGEGT. Between the trimmed V and J ends, which lost 6 bases and 0 bases, there was a span of 15 bases. The CDR3 contains 15 residues. CDR3 loop: CASRRDRTSSYEQYF. The CDR3 DNA follows: TGTGCCAGCAGACGCGACCGAACCAGCTCCTACGAGCAGTACTTC.

This clonotype showed up many times. The V call is TRBV12-3 or TRBV12-4, the J call TRBJ2-2; D is undetermined. This CDR3 region has 13 residues. V lost 4 bases and J lost 2, with 5 bases in between. The CDR3 bases are TGTGCCAGCAGTTCTGTCAACACCGGGGAGCTGTTTTTT. It specifies CASSSVNTGELFF.

This clonotype was seen at least ten times. CDR3 in DNA: TGTGCCAGCAGCTCAACCGGGACTAGGTTATCCAATGAGCAGTTCTTC. As protein: CASSSTGTRLSNEQFF. This chain connects TRBV7-3 to TRBJ2-1; 8 nucleotides align to TRBD2. The CDR3 has 16 amino acids. V lost 4 bases, J lost 6 bases, and 11 bases stayed unmatched. Germline V lookup: CDR1 SGHTA, CDR2 FQGTGA.

This clonotype was seen many times. As DNA, the CDR3 is TGTGCCAGCAGCTTGGGGACAGTGAGCACCGGGGAGCTGTTTTTT. It specifies CASSLGTVSTGELFF. J is TRBJ2-2 and V is TRBV5-5, with D perhaps TRBD1 (6 bases). The V gene's germline CDR1 is SGHKS and CDR2 YYEKEE (reference sequence). V lost 0 bases to trimming and J lost 4 bases, with 10 bases between them. The CDR3 has 15 amino acids. Combining the CDR3 with reference TRBV5-5 and TRBJ2-2 gives the whole variable domain DAGVTQSPTHLIKTRGQQVTLRCSPISGHKSVSWYQQVLGQGPQFIFQYYEKEERGRGNFPDRFSARQFPNYSSELNVNALLLGDSALYLCASSLGTVSTGELFFGEGSRLTVL.

This clonotype was counted many times. The J gene is TRBJ2-7, the V gene TRBV11-2, with 8 bases identical to TRBD1. J was trimmed by 2 bases and V by 1 base; bases with no gene match: 7. The germline V gene encodes CDR1 SGHAT and CDR2 FQNNGV. The CDR3 totals 16 residues. CDR3 residues: CASSLGRGRPPYEQYF. The CDR3 DNA follows: TGTGCCAGCAGCTTAGGCAGGGGGCGACCCCCCTACGAGCAGTACTTC.

In its sample, this clonotype was seen a few times. This rearrangement joins TRBV11-2 to TRBJ2-7, with 9 bases aligning to TRBD2. This CDR3 is built from 17 residues. V was clipped by 2 bases and J by 6 bases; unmatched bases: 14. Germline lookup yields CDR1 SGHAT and CDR2 FQNNGV. CDR3 sequence reads: CASSLIQAGGLLGEQYF. The CDR3 DNA is TGTGCCAGCAGCTTAATCCAAGCGGGAGGATTACTAGGCGAGCAGTACTTC. The full variable domain, completed using reference TRBV11-2 and TRBJ2-7, is EAGVAQSPRYKIIEKRQSVAFWCNPISGHATLYWYQQILGQGPKLLIQFQNNGVVDDSQLPKDRFSAERLKGVDSTLKIQPAKLEDSAVYLCASSLIQAGGLLGEQYFGPGTRLTVT.

This clonotype occurred many times. J is TRBJ2-1 and V is TRBV5-1; D gene uncertain. The CDR3 has 13 residues. V lost 4 bases, J lost 7 bases, and 12 bases lay in between. Germline CDR1 and CDR2: SGHRS and YFSETQ. This CDR3 is CASSPDLGNEQFF. In DNA form, the CDR3 reads TGCGCCAGCAGCCCTGACTTGGGGAATGAGCAGTTCTTC.

This clonotype was found a few times. The rearrangement links TRBV24-1 to TRBJ1-2, with D possibly matching TRBD1 (5 bases). V lost 7 bases and J lost 4, with 9 bases in between. The CDR3 sequence is 12 residues long. Germline CDR1 and CDR2: KGHDR and SFDVKD. In nucleotides, the CDR3 is TGTGCCACCAGCGACAGATTCTATGGCTACACCTTC. It is translated as CATSDRFYGYTF.

The chain links TRBV9 to TRBJ2-4, with 9 bases aligning to TRBD1. With V trimmed by 5 bases and J by 8 bases, 11 bases remained unmatched. Germline assignment: CDR1 SGDLS and CDR2 YYNGEE. The CDR3 has 15 amino acids. The CDR3 nucleotides read TGTGCCAGCAGTCCGACAGAAGACAGGGGGTACATTCAGTACTTC. Translation: CASSPTEDRGYIQYF.

The V and J genes are TRBV5-1 and TRBJ2-3; D is undetermined. V lost 1 base, J lost 3 bases, and 9 bases lay in between. CDR1 is SGHRS and CDR2 is YFSETQ in the germline V gene. This CDR3 is built from 14 residues. The CDR3, as DNA: TGCGCCAGCAGCTTGTCGGAACCTACAGATACGCAGTATTTT. Its protein product is CASSLSEPTDTQYF. Together with reference TRBV5-1 and TRBJ2-3, the CDR3 gives the full variable domain: KAGVTQTPRYLIKTRGQQVTLSCSPISGHRSVSWYQQTPGQGLQFLFEYFSETQRNKGNFPGRFSGRQFSNSRSEMNVSTLELGDSALYLCASSLSEPTDTQYFGPGTRLTVL.

This rearrangement joins TRBV3-1 to TRBJ2-3, with D possibly being TRBD1 (6 bases). The CDR3 spans 17 residues. V lost 0 bases and J 8 bases, leaving 21 bases between the germline ends. In germline, CDR1 is LGHDT, CDR2 YNNKEL (reference sequence). CDR3: CASSQDIIQGIFGTQYF. In DNA form, the CDR3 reads TGTGCCAGCAGCCAAGATATAATCCAGGGGATTTTCGGTACGCAGTATTTT.

This clonotype was detected ten times or more. The chain uses TRBV6-1 and TRBJ2-7; no reliable D call. The CDR3 is made up of 13 amino acids. Germline assignment: CDR1 MNHNS and CDR2 SASEGT. Trimming removed 3 bases at V and 2 bases at J, with 8 bases between. The CDR3 protein is CASSEGSPYEQYF. Written as DNA, the CDR3 is TGTGCCAGCAGTGAGGGCAGCCCCTACGAGCAGTACTTC.

This clonotype was picked up many times. The J gene is TRBJ1-1, the V gene TRBV12-3 or TRBV12-4; D is perhaps TRBD1 (5 bases). The CDR3 spans 14 residues. Trimming shortened V by 4 bases and J by 6 bases, and 15 bases separated the two germline ends. CDR3 residues: CASSWGGSQAEAFF. CDR3 coding DNA: TGTGCCAGCAGTTGGGGGGGATCCCAAGCTGAAGCTTTCTTT.

This clonotype showed up many times. The chain is built from TRBV27 and TRBJ1-1, with 7 positions matching TRBD1. Germline loops: CDR1 MNHEY, CDR2 SMNVEV (reference sequence). Trimming at V came to 5 bases and at J to 3 bases, leaving 6 bases not matched to a gene. The CDR3 covers 14 residues. The CDR3 DNA reads as TGTGCCAGCAGTGTCTCCACAGGGGACACTGAAGCTTTCTTT. Encoded protein: CASSVSTGDTEAFF.

The chain recombines TRBV7-2 with TRBJ2-2; TRBD1 matches at 7 bases. The J segment lost 5 bases and the V segment lost 4 bases, leaving 7 bases of the junction unmatched. CDR1 is SGHTA and CDR2 is FQGNSA in the germline V gene. The CDR3 is 15 amino acids. The CDR3 DNA reads TGTGCCAGCAGCTACAGACAGGGATTAACCGGGGAGCTGTTTTTT. It codes for CASSYRQGLTGELFF.

The chain employs TRBV27 and TRBJ2-7; 7 nucleotides match TRBD2. CDR3 size: 15 residues. J was trimmed by 6 bases and V by 3 bases; bases with no gene match: 11. Germline values: CDR1 MNHEY, CDR2 SMNVEV (reference sequence). The chain's CDR3 is CASSFRRAGTIEQYF. DNA of the CDR3: TGTGCCAGCAGTTTCAGGAGGGCCGGGACTATCGAGCAGTACTTC.

There are many counts of this clonotype. The chain has TRBV27 and TRBJ2-6; D tentatively fits TRBD1 or TRBD2 (6 bases each). From germline, CDR1 is MNHEY and CDR2 SMNVEV (reference sequence). V was cut by 0 bases and J by 5 bases, with 11 bases left in between. This CDR3 is 16 amino acids long. CDR3 residues: CASSLSRGDWANVLTF. CDR3 DNA: TGTGCCAGCAGTTTATCGAGGGGGGATTGGGCCAACGTCCTGACTTTC.

This clonotype was counted many times. The chain uses TRBV18 and TRBJ1-5; D is unclear. Trimming pared 3 bases from V and 5 bases from J, leaving 8 bases between. The length of the CDR3 is 13 residues. The V gene's germline CDR1 is KGHSH and CDR2 LQKENI. The chain's CDR3 is CASSPDGYQPQHF. In DNA, the CDR3 is TGTGCCAGCTCACCGGACGGTTATCAGCCCCAGCATTTT.